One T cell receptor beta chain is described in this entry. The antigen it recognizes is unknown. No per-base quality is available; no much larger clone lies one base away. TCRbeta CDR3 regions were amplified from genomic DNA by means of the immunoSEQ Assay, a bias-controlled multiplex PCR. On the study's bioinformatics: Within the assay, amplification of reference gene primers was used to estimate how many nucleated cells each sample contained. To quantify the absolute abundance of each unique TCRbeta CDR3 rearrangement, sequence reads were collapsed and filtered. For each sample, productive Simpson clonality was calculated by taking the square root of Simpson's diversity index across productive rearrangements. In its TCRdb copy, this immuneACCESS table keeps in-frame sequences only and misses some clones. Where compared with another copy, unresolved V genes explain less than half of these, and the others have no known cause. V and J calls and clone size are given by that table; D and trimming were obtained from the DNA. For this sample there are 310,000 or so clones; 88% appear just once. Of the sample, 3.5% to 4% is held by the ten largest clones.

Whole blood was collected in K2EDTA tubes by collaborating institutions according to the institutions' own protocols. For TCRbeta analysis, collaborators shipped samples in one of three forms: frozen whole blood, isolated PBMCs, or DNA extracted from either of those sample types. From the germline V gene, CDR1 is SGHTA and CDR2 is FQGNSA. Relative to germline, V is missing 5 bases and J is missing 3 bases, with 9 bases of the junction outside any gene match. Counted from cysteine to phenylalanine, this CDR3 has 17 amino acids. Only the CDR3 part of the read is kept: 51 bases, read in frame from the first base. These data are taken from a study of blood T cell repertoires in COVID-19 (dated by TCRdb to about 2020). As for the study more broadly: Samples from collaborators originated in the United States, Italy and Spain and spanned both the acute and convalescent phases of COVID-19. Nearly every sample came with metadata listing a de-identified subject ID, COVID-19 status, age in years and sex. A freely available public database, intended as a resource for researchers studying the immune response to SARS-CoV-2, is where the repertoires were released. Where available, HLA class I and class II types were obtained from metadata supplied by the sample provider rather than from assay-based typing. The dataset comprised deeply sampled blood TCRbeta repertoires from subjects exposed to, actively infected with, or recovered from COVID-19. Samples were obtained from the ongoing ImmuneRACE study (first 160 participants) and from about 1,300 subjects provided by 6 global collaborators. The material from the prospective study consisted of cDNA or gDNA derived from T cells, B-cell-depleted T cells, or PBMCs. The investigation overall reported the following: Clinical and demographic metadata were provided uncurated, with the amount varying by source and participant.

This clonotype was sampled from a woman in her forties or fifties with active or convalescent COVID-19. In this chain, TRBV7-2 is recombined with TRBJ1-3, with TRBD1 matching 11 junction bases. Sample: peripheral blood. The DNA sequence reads TGTGCCAGCAGCATTCAGGACAGGGGGCGAGGTGGAAACACCATATATTTT. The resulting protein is CASSIQDRGRGGNTIYF.